Included here is one TCR beta chain sequence, with context. In its sample, this clonotype was seen many times. The target of this receptor is not known. Base qualities are missing; no much larger clone stands one base away. V is clipped by 3 bases and J by 2 bases, and the sequence between their germline boundaries is 13 bases long. Reading from cysteine to phenylalanine, the CDR3 counts 16 amino acids. Left in the record is the CDR3 DNA by itself, 48 bases read in frame from the first base. CDR1 and CDR2 were assigned from the germline V gene as MDHEN and SYDVKM. Separate amplification of TCR alpha and beta chain libraries was performed from the second PCR step onward. CMV status of each donor was established by measuring IFNgamma production from CD4+ T cells after fresh PBMCs were stimulated overnight with CMV viral lysate. CD4 T cells were positively selected with Miltenyi beads, followed by positive selection of CD8 T cells from the CD4-negative fraction. Cells stained for CD3, CD4, CD8, CD45RA, CD27 and a live/dead dye were sorted on a BD Aria II into four subsets by CD45RA and CD27. A few healthy volunteers provided blood, and each donor's sample was split into CD4 and CD8 T cells and then further divided into four differentiation subsets. Roughly 0.11 L of peripheral blood was drawn per donor, and PBMC were isolated by Ficoll-Paque PLUS density-gradient centrifugation. Sorted cells were lysed in RLT buffer, after which RNA was extracted using a Qiagen RNeasy kit and stored at -80 degrees C.

This entry comes from a study of naive and memory T cell subsets (dated by TCRdb to 2017 to 2019). About the full investigation: Sorted naive and memory T cell subsets from peripheral blood were analyzed in the study using a UMI-based, open-source pipeline for TCR alpha and beta sequencing. Complete agreement was observed between the functional CMV T cell responses and the IgG serology results. RNA was DNase-treated and reverse transcribed with TCR constant-region primers, mostly using SuperScript III.

Library preparation used UMI-ligation and nested PCR. An equimolar mix of two oligonucleotides covering both TRBC1 and TRBC2 was used as the beta constant-region primer. Four rounds of PCR were used to amplify ligated cDNA, with nested alpha and beta constant-region primers being used together with the SP2 primer. T4 RNA ligase 1 ligated a single-stranded oligonucleotide carrying the SP2 primer and a 12-nucleotide UMI to the cDNA 3' end. Incubation of the ligation reaction lasted roughly 19-24 hours at 16 degrees C. PCR2 was typically performed as a SYBR Green qPCR and was stopped at a predetermined threshold so that over-amplification was prevented. Agencourt AMPure XP magnetic beads were used for all purifications after the first. Libraries were quantified by Qubit and checked on a TapeStation, with a main peak expected near 650 bp. Pooled libraries were sequenced on an Illumina MiSeq with v2 2x251 paired-end kits, typically giving roughly 0.95-2.3 million reads per sample. Each sample library was pooled at approximately 3.7 nM, and roughly 5-8% PhiX was included to improve cluster recognition. For the original study's pipeline: FASTQ reads processed by Demultiplexor were assigned V and J genes by Decombinator through tag matching that tolerated a single base-pair mismatch. Collapsinator relied on UMIs to fix sequencing errors as well as frequency errors caused by PCR heterogeneity. TCRs were translated and CDR3s were extracted from the conserved cysteine to the FGXG phenylalanine by CDR3Translator, with non-productive sequences being flagged. Gini, Shannon entropy and inverse Simpson indices were calculated on repertoires that had been subsampled to equal numbers of UMI-defined TCRs. Within the linear range, a power law was fitted by maximum likelihood to the distributions of clonotype abundance. For one naive CD8 sample, the pipeline and MIGEC produced similar UMI counts, unique TCR numbers and clonal distributions. The repertoires were searched for just under 7,500 CMV-associated CDR3 sequences that had been compiled from VDJdb and a published dataset. TCRdb reprocessed the public reads (quality trimming at Q25 with fastp, clone calling with MiXCR) and kept in-frame beta chains. Each record represents a unique CDR3 protein, reported with the most common genes and DNA among its rows. These V and J calls rely on TCRdb rather than the paper's analysis. In all, the sample holds 20,000 to 25,000 distinct CDR3 sequences, and 7% to 9% of those were seen once. The ten largest account for 22% of the sample.

Paper-wide results and their limitations: TCR abundance followed a power law whose exponent differed between naive and memory subsets but was consistent across the three individuals. RNA-based TCR counts may be affected by expression changes linked to T cell activation and differentiation. After error correction, only a single occurrence was seen for over 95% of naive TCR sequences, so much steeper abundance distributions were produced than in memory subsets. The repertoire findings for the naive and memory subsets could not be validated against a ground truth because none was available. Gini index rose and Shannon and inverse Simpson diversity fell from naive through CM, EM and EMRA in both CD4 and CD8 cells. A clonotype was defined as a single alpha or beta chain sequence rather than as a paired alpha/beta receptor.

The rearranged chain carries TRBV28 and TRBJ1-4, with TRBD1 perhaps the D gene, on 5 matching bases. Sequencing was performed on central memory CD8+ T cells from blood. Sample cell subset or site, as interpreted from the label and publication: central memory, CD45RA- CD27+. The receptor's source is a human donor in good health. The CDR3 reads CASSFLQGRTNEKLFF. In nucleotides, the sequence is TGTGCCAGCAGTTTTCTCCAGGGACGGACTAATGAAAAACTGTTTTTT.